These 5 T cell receptor beta chains originate from one sample sequenced in a study of blood T cell repertoires in COVID-19. Only in-frame clones appear in the TCRdb table, and some are missing; sequencing was by immunoSEQ multiplex PCR. The profile covers about 120,000 clones, with approximately 84% appearing a single time and less than 8% taken by the ten largest. Sequencing was performed on peripheral blood. The receptors here all came from a man in his 70s with active or convalescent COVID-19.

This clone was detected only once. This chain connects TRBV28 to TRBJ1-2, with a tentative D call TRBD1 (6 bases). Germline V gene sequence: CDR1 MDHEN, CDR2 SYDVKM. V was clipped by 1 base and J by 3 bases, with 18 bases between them. CDR3 size: 17 residues. CDR3 region: CASSLSIAGAADYGYTF. CDR3 sequence (DNA): TGTGCCAGCAGTTTATCAATCGCAGGGGCGGCGGACTATGGCTACACCTTC.

The chain carries TRBV4-1 and TRBJ1-2, with a possible D match to TRBD1 (6 bases). There are 15 residues in the CDR3. V lost 4 bases and J 3 bases, leaving 15 bases between the germline ends. The germline CDR1 and CDR2 sequences are MGHRA and YSYEKL. Here the CDR3 reads CASSPQGSSDYGYTF. CDR3 coding DNA: TGCGCCAGCAGCCCACAGGGAAGCTCGGACTATGGCTACACCTTC.

The rearrangement uses TRBV5-1 and TRBJ2-2; 15 nucleotides align to TRBD2. The CDR3 runs 19 residues. V lost 5 bases and J lost 10; bases outside the gene matches: 18. From germline, CDR1 is SGHRS and CDR2 YFSETQ. The CDR3 sequence is CASSKGLAGGPEWLEELFF. The DNA for the CDR3 is TGCGCCAGCAGTAAAGGACTAGCGGGAGGGCCTGAATGGCTTGAGGAGCTGTTTTTT.

The V call is TRBV5-1, the J call TRBJ1-1, with TRBD1 as a possible D gene (5 bases). CDR1 SGHRS and CDR2 YFSETQ come from the germline V gene. Trimming took 3 bases from V and 0 from J, leaving 18 bases between them. This CDR3 spans 17 amino acids. CDR3 bases: TGCGCCAGCAGCTCTACCTACCATACAGGCCTGAACACTGAAGCTTTCTTT. It is translated as CASSSTYHTGLNTEAFF.

The chain employs TRBV6-7 and TRBJ2-7; weak D call: TRBD1 (6 bases). TRBV6-7 is identified as an open reading frame with a role that is uncertain. V lost 8 bases to trimming and J lost 2 bases, with 22 bases between them. The CDR3 has 16 amino acids. The DNA of the CDR3 is TGTGCCAGCGGGGTAGGGCGCCCCAAGGGGGCCTACGAGCAGTACTTC. Protein: CASGVGRPKGAYEQYF.